This is a list of T cell receptor beta chains from one sample in a study of cytomegalovirus exposure and HLA in healthy donors. Some clones are missing from TCRdb's copy, which holds only in-frame ones; the method was immunoSEQ multiplex PCR. The table lists approximately 100,000 clones, 86% of them singletons. Sequences were obtained from PBMCs. These receptors were collected from a man under 40 in good health and CMV-seropositive. CDR3s include the opening cysteine and the closing phenylalanine or tryptophan. A D gene is named only where the DNA matches it firmly. Clone size is given for some rows only: seen once, a few or many times, or a class if the clone is expanded.

DNA	CDR3	V	J	size	D
TGTGCCAGCAGCCCAGGGAACCAAGAGACCCAGTACTTC	CASSPGNQETQYF	TRBV7-9	TRBJ2-5	NA	NA
TGTGCCACCAGCAGAGTTGGGGGCGGGGAGACCCAGTACTTC	CATSRVGGGETQYF	TRBV15	TRBJ2-5	NA	NA
TGTGCCAGCGGTCATACGGGCTACGAGCAGTACTTC	CASGHTGYEQYF	TRBV6-5	TRBJ2-7	NA	NA
TGTGCCAGCAGCCGGGGGACTGAAGCTTTCTTT	CASSRGTEAFF	TRBV6-1	TRBJ1-1	NA	NA
TGTGCCAGCAGCTTCGGGACAGGGAACGAAAAACTGTTTTTT	CASSFGTGNEKLFF	TRBV7-9	TRBJ1-4	NA	TRBD1
TGTGCCAGCAGCGCCGAGGGTCATCAGATGGTGGCTTTCTTT	CASSAEGHQMVAFF	TRBV9	TRBJ1-1	NA	NA
TGTGCCAGCTCACCATTCCAGGGCGAGAACACTGAAGCTTTCTTT	CASSPFQGENTEAFF	TRBV18	TRBJ1-1	NA	NA
TGCAGCGTTGAAGACCTGCGAGTGTACAATGAGCAGTTCTTC	CSVEDLRVYNEQFF	TRBV29-1	TRBJ2-1	NA	NA
TGCGCCAGCAGCTGGGGTCAGGACAGGGGGATTGTTGAAGCTTTCTTT	CASSWGQDRGIVEAFF	TRBV5-1	TRBJ1-1	NA	TRBD1
TGCGCCTGGAGTGTACACAGCAATCAGCCCCAGCATTTT	CAWSVHSNQPQHF	TRBV30	TRBJ1-5	NA	NA
TGTGCCAGCAGCGGACTGTACACTGAAGCTTTCTTT	CASSGLYTEAFF	TRBV7-9	TRBJ1-1	NA	NA
TGTGCCAGCAGTGACGAGTTAGACTACAATGAGCAGTTCTTC	CASSDELDYNEQFF	TRBV6-4	TRBJ2-1	NA	NA
TGTGCCAGCAGTTTATTTTCCAGCCCTAGGAGCTCCTACAATGAGCAGTTCTTC	CASSLFSSPRSSYNEQFF	TRBV28	TRBJ2-1	NA	NA
TGCGCCAGCAGCTTGGGGCCGCCAGCAACTAATGAAAAACTGTTTTTT	CASSLGPPATNEKLFF	TRBV5-1	TRBJ1-4	NA	NA
TGTGCCAGCAGCCAAGGACTAGCGGCGAACAATGAGCAGTTCTTC	CASSQGLAANNEQFF	TRBV4-2	TRBJ2-1	NA	TRBD2
TGTGCCAGCAGCTTAACACCGGGACTACCTTACAATGAGCAGTTCTTC	CASSLTPGLPYNEQFF	TRBV7-3	TRBJ2-1	NA	TRBD2
TGCAGTGCTTACAGGACATACGAGCAGTACTTC	CSAYRTYEQYF	TRBV20-1	TRBJ2-7	NA	NA
TGTGCCAGCAGCTTAGATCCTAGGACCGGGGAGCTGTTTTTT	CASSLDPRTGELFF	TRBV11-2	TRBJ2-2	once	NA
TGTGCCAGCAGTACCCCTGGAGGGCCTAACTATGGCTACACCTTC	CASSTPGGPNYGYTF	TRBV6-6	TRBJ1-2	NA	NA
TGTGCCAGTAGTATAGTATCCGAGGGCAGCCCGGGAGGGGAGACCCAGTACTTC	CASSIVSEGSPGGETQYF	TRBV19	TRBJ2-5	NA	TRBD2
TGTGCCAGCTCACCACCGACGACAGGGGGTAATGAGCAGTTCTTC	CASSPPTTGGNEQFF	TRBV18	TRBJ2-1	NA	TRBD1
TGTGCCAGCAGTGATTTACGCGGGAGAAGTGGAGAGACCCAGTACTTC	CASSDLRGRSGETQYF	TRBV2	TRBJ2-5	NA	TRBD2
TGTGCCAGCAGGACAACCGGACAGCCCAGTGAAAAACTGTTTTTT	CASRTTGQPSEKLFF	TRBV6-1	TRBJ1-4	NA	NA
TGTGCCAGCACCATTTCGGACTATGGCTACACCTTC	CASTISDYGYTF	TRBV28	TRBJ1-2	NA	NA
TGCGCCAGCAGCTTGTGGGCAGGGAACACTGAAGCTTTCTTT	CASSLWAGNTEAFF	TRBV5-1	TRBJ1-1	NA	NA
TGTGCCAGCAGTTCAAACACTGAAGCTTTCTTT	CASSSNTEAFF	TRBV27	TRBJ1-1	NA	NA
TGTGCCAGCAGTTTAGCGGGAGGGCAATACAATGAGCAGTTCTTC	CASSLAGGQYNEQFF	TRBV6-5	TRBJ2-1	NA	TRBD2
TGCGCCAGCAGCTTAACCCTAGCGGGGATTAGAAACATTCAGTACTTC	CASSLTLAGIRNIQYF	TRBV5-1	TRBJ2-4	NA	TRBD2
TGTGCCAGCAGCGCGGAGGGGAGGTACAGGAGCACAGATACGCAGTATTTT	CASSAEGRYRSTDTQYF	TRBV9	TRBJ2-3	NA	NA
TGTGCCAGCAGCTTGTTTAAGGGGATACCACTTATATACAATGAGCAGTTCTTC	CASSLFKGIPLIYNEQFF	TRBV5-8	TRBJ2-1	few	NA
TGTGCCAGCAGCTTGGTTGGGGGGGGGCGCCGCTATGGCTACACCTTC	CASSLVGGGRRYGYTF	TRBV5-6	TRBJ1-2	few	NA
TGCAGCGTTGTCTTGGCCTCCTGGAGCACTGAAGCTTTCTTT	CSVVLASWSTEAFF	TRBV29-1	TRBJ1-1	once	NA
TGTGCCAGCAGTTATTCACAGGGGGCGCTTGCCTACGAGCAGTACTTC	CASSYSQGALAYEQYF	TRBV6-6	TRBJ2-7	NA	TRBD1
TGTGCCAGCAGGGGACAGGGGCCATCACCCGCTGAAGCTTTCTTT	CASRGQGPSPAEAFF	TRBV2	TRBJ1-1	NA	TRBD1
TGTGCCAGCAGCCCTCGGGTCGGAACTAATGAAAAACTGTTTTTT	CASSPRVGTNEKLFF	TRBV14	TRBJ1-4	NA	NA
TGTGCCAGCAGTTTATACGATACACTTCAGGGTGGCTACACCTTC	CASSLYDTLQGGYTF	TRBV28	TRBJ1-2	NA	NA
TGTGCCAGCAGCTTCGCCGGGGCTAGCGCCCAAGAGACCCAGTACTTC	CASSFAGASAQETQYF	TRBV5-4	TRBJ2-5	NA	NA
TGCGCCAGCAGTGAGCCGGGGAGAACTGGAAACACCATATATTTT	CASSEPGRTGNTIYF	TRBV10-1	TRBJ1-3	NA	NA
TGCGCCAGCACCGGGAGTGGGAACACCGGGGAGCTGTTTTTT	CASTGSGNTGELFF	TRBV10-2	TRBJ2-2	NA	NA
TGTGCAAGTCGCTTAGGGTTCCGGGACAGGGCAACCAACTTCTCAGATACGCAGTATTTT	CASRLGFRDRATNFSDTQYF	TRBV12-2	TRBJ2-3	NA	NA
TGTGCCAGCAGGCTAGTCGAGACGGGAGAGACCCAGTACTTC	CASRLVETGETQYF	TRBV6-5	TRBJ2-5	NA	NA
TGCGCCAGCAGCATAGCCCGCACAGATACGCAGTATTTT	CASSIARTDTQYF	TRBV5-1	TRBJ2-3	NA	NA
TGTGCCAGCTCACCAGCCAGGGGGTCTGGGGCCAACGTCCTGACTTTC	CASSPARGSGANVLTF	TRBV18	TRBJ2-6	NA	TRBD1
TGTGCCAGCAGCTCGCACAGGGGGCGAGTTGGGGAGACCCAGTACTTC	CASSSHRGRVGETQYF	TRBV7-8	TRBJ2-5	NA	TRBD1
TGTGCCACCAGCAGAGACACTGTACAAGAGACCCAGTACTTC	CATSRDTVQETQYF	TRBV15	TRBJ2-5	NA	NA
TGTGCCAGCAGCTTCGGACTCAGGAGAATGGAAAATGAGCAGTTCTTC	CASSFGLRRMENEQFF	TRBV5-6	TRBJ2-1	NA	NA
TGTGCCAGCAGCGTAGGTTCGGCGGGAGGCGCAGATACGCAGTATTTT	CASSVGSAGGADTQYF	TRBV9	TRBJ2-3	NA	TRBD2
TGCAGCGTAGAGACAGCTGACTCCTACGAGCAGTACTTC	CSVETADSYEQYF	TRBV29-1	TRBJ2-7	NA	NA
TGTGCCAGCAGCAGCGAGGGTCGCGAGTGGTTGGATACGCAGTATTTT	CASSSEGREWLDTQYF	TRBV7-6	TRBJ2-3	NA	NA
TGTGCCAGCGCAGGGGGCCGGGACACTGAAGCTTTCTTT	CASAGGRDTEAFF	TRBV7-9	TRBJ1-1	NA	TRBD1
TGTGCCAGCAGTTTCTACGCCCCAGGGGAGCTGTTTTTT	CASSFYAPGELFF	TRBV28	TRBJ2-2	NA	NA
TGTGCCATCAGTGATTCGGTAAGGACAGGGGACGGTGAGCAGTTCTTC	CAISDSVRTGDGEQFF	TRBV10-3	TRBJ2-1	NA	TRBD1
TGCAGCGCGGACAGGAACACTGAAGCTTTCTTT	CSADRNTEAFF	TRBV29-1	TRBJ1-1	once	NA
TGTGCCAGCCTCAGACTGAGCGCCGGAAACACCATATATTTT	CASLRLSAGNTIYF	TRBV28	TRBJ1-3	NA	NA